This T cell receptor (beta chain) is from a study of siplizumab effects on memory and regulatory T cells (dated by TCRdb to the late 2010s). As for the study more broadly: The study looked at the effect of siplizumab, an anti-CD2 antibody, on alloreactive T-cell subsets in allogeneic mixed lymphocyte reactions made from human PBMCs.

The paper as a whole reports these results and caveats: Among mappable alloreactive CD4+ clones, the Treg-derived fraction averaged approximately 69% with siplizumab versus roughly 29% in control reactions. About 75-97% of proliferating CD4+ or CD8+ clones could not be given a naive or memory phenotype. Unstimulated naive T cells appeared to be more diverse than memory T cells, and naive cells seemed to make a substantial contribution to the alloresponse. The cumulative frequency of alloreactive sequences that could be traced back to unstimulated CD4+ memory T cells was significantly reduced by siplizumab. The suppressive function of proliferating Tregs from siplizumab cultures was not functionally confirmed. Because sequences below about 10^-5 frequency were poorly captured, only a minor fraction of alloreactive clones could be mapped to unstimulated subsets.

Libraries were made using the immunoSEQ multiplex PCR assay. Each sample had 85,000 to 100,000 TCR templates assayed by the deep sequencing platform. Genomic DNA extracted from sorted T cells was used for TCRbeta CDR3 sequencing. The paper's data handling went like this. Clonal analysis of TCRbeta CDR3 data was done in the R programming language. Alloreactive CD4+ and CD8+ clones were defined by comparing unstimulated samples with post-reaction CFSE-low samples. Regulatory or non-regulatory origin was assigned to alloreactive CD4+ clones by matching of sequences to sorted unstimulated Treg and non-Treg repertoires. As stored in TCRdb, this immuneACCESS dataset retains in-frame rearrangements with V and J assigned. A fraction of the clones does not appear; measured against another copy, unresolved V genes explain less than half of the discrepancy, and the remainder lacks a known reason. V, J and clone size are taken as reported in that table, and D and trimming were inferred from the DNA itself. In this sample the table shows 90,000 to 95,000 clones, roughly 93% of which occur a single time. The biggest ten clones account for 5.5% to 7.5% of the sample.

Between the V and J ends, shortened by 0 bases and 0 bases respectively, the junction contains 12 bases. The CDR1 and CDR2 encoded by the germline V gene (reference sequence) are SGHKS and YYEKEE. The CDR3 covers 16 residues, taking in both the cysteine and the phenylalanine. The kept DNA is CDR3 alone, 48 bases in frame from the first base. Sorted unstimulated T cells and proliferating T cells recovered from mixed lymphocyte reactions were subjected to TCRbeta CDR3 sequencing. Fresh whole blood from some ten HLA-typed healthy donors was used as the source from which PBMCs were isolated. Comment on this clone: Its binding antigen is unknown. No per-base quality is available; no much larger clone lies one base away.

This clonotype was obtained from a human donor in good health. The chain couples TRBV5-5 to TRBJ1-1, with a tentative D gene TRBD1 over 6 matching bases. The sample was CD8+ T cells sorted from blood. The CDR3 protein sequence reads: CASSLVSGDLNTEAFF. In nucleotides, the sequence is TGTGCCAGCAGCTTGGTTTCAGGGGATTTGAACACTGAAGCTTTCTTT. Reference TRBV5-5 and TRBJ1-1 genes cover what lies past the CDR3, so the full variable domain is DAGVTQSPTHLIKTRGQQVTLRCSPISGHKSVSWYQQVLGQGPQFIFQYYEKEERGRGNFPDRFSARQFPNYSSELNVNALLLGDSALYLCASSLVSGDLNTEAFFGQGTRLTVV.